This paragraph covers one T cell receptor (beta chain) sequence. No antigen is known for it. This specimen comes from a study of shared clonotypes between healthy human individuals. The wider study: In total, the donors were a couple of women and a few men aged 18 to 49. CD8 memory received one plate per donor, CD8 naive two, CD4 memory three and CD4 naive three. Study-wide results and limits: Memory subsets generally showed lower estimated richness than naive subsets.

In the source study's methods: ImmunoSEQ gave junction-only sequences without quality scores, so filtering differed. Sequenced by immunoSEQ multiplex PCR; TCRdb stores in-frame clones only, minus some. D and trimming come from the DNA, and the V and J calls and clone size come from that table. The sample carries about 380,000 clones, 90% to 97% recorded once. Germline V CDR1 and CDR2: SGHDT, YYEEEE. The CDR3 is made up of 19 amino acids. V was pared by 5 bases and J by 4 bases, with 14 bases of the junction left unmatched. The source material was memory CD8+ T cells sorted from blood. Subset meaning: CD45RO+ cells pooled with CCR7-negative TemRA cells. The clonotype comes from a man younger than 45 in good health. The chain employs TRBV5-6 and TRBJ2-1; 14 nucleotides line up with TRBD2. CDR3 nucleotides: TGTGCCAGCAGATCTGGACTAGCGGGAGGATACCTGCGATACAATGAGCAGTTCTTC. It is translated as CASRSGLAGGYLRYNEQFF.